These 20 T cell receptor beta chains originate from one sample sequenced in a study of T cell changes during pregnancy in multiple sclerosis. Assay used: immunoSEQ multiplex PCR; TCRdb lists only in-frame clones, some missing. Of around 84,000 clones listed, approximately 95% are singletons. The sample in question was peripheral blood, obtained in the second trimester of pregnancy. These TCRs come from a female donor in good health, enrolled as a control in a pregnancy study.

The chain links TRBV9 to TRBJ2-3; 13 bases fit TRBD2. V dropped 5 bases and J dropped 5; count of bases not matched to a gene: 8. CDR1 SGDLS and CDR2 YYNGEE come from the germline V gene. The CDR3 length is 16 residues. The CDR3 DNA reads as TGTGCCAGCAGTCCTACTAGCGGGAGGGCCTTAGATACGCAGTATTTT. The encoded protein is CASSPTSGRALDTQYF.

The rearrangement links TRBV6-1 to TRBJ1-4; 7 bases are shared with TRBD1. Germline V CDR1 and CDR2: MNHNS, SASEGT. Losses at the gene ends were 8 bases for V and 4 bases for J; bases not matched to a gene: 4. CDR3 length: 13 amino acids. The CDR3 loop reads CASGGTVNEKLFF. Here the CDR3 DNA reads TGTGCCAGCGGCGGGACAGTTAATGAAAAACTGTTTTTT.

This chain uses TRBV19 with TRBJ2-1; D call uncertain. Germline V lookup: CDR1 LNHDA, CDR2 SQIVND (reference sequence). This CDR3 region has 15 residues. Trimming removed 6 bases at V and 0 bases at J, with 12 bases between. CDR3 sequence reads: CASRDAASSYNEQFF. In DNA form, the CDR3 reads TGTGCCAGTAGAGACGCGGCTAGCTCCTACAATGAGCAGTTCTTC. The full variable domain, in which reference TRBV19 and TRBJ2-1 provide the parts outside the CDR3, is DGGITQSPKYLFRKEGQNVTLSCEQNLNHDAMYWYRQDPGQGLRLIYYSQIVNDFQKGDIAEGYSVSREKKESFPLTVTSAQKNPTAFYLCASRDAASSYNEQFFGPGTRLTVL.

The DNA of the CDR3 is TGTGCCAGCGCCCCGCCTTCGGCAGGCTACAATGAGCAGTTCTTC. Protein product: CASAPPSAGYNEQFF. This chain links TRBV5-4 with TRBJ2-1, with no clear D. V lost 7 bases to trimming and J lost 3 bases, with 17 bases between them. This CDR3 region has 15 residues. Germline assignment: CDR1 SGHNT and CDR2 YYREEE (reference sequence). The full variable domain, rest sourced from reference TRBV5-4 and TRBJ2-1, is ETGVTQSPTHLIKTRGQQVTLRCSSQSGHNTVSWYQQALGQGPQFIFQYYREEENGRGNFPPRFSGLQFPNYSSELNVNALELDDSALYLCASAPPSAGYNEQFFGPGTRLTVL.

With regard to this clone: Sequence at one end of the junction differs from germline and may be a read error. This rearrangement joins TRBV5-5 to TRBJ2-6; tentative D call: TRBD2 (7 bases). The CDR3 has 14 amino acids. CDR1 is SGHKS and CDR2 is YYEKEE in the germline V gene (reference sequence). CDR3 protein: CASSSIGGANVLSF. The DNA for the CDR3 is TGTGCCAGCAGCTCAATTGGGGGGGCCAACGTCCTGTCTTTC.

This rearrangement joins TRBV15 to TRBJ2-3; D is perhaps TRBD2 (6 bases). The CDR3 extends over 16 amino acids. Germline lookup yields CDR1 LNHNV and CDR2 YYDKDF (reference sequence). Trimming removed 3 bases at V and 2 bases at J, with 15 bases between. The CDR3 here is CATSRVLATATDTQYF. The DNA for the CDR3 is TGTGCCACCAGCAGGGTACTAGCAACTGCCACAGATACGCAGTATTTT.

The rearrangement joins TRBV9 to TRBJ1-2; D remains unclear. Germline-derived CDR1 and CDR2 are SGDLS and YYNGEE. The CDR3 runs 14 residues. V was pared by 0 bases and J by 2 bases, with 8 bases between. The CDR3 is CASSVVWENYGYTF. Written as DNA, the CDR3 is TGTGCCAGCAGCGTAGTGTGGGAGAACTATGGCTACACCTTC.

The V gene is TRBV5-1, the J gene TRBJ1-2, with D unresolved. V lost 0 bases and J lost 2, with 11 bases in between. Germline V CDR1 and CDR2: SGHRS, YFSETQ. The CDR3 spans 15 residues. CDR3 nucleotide sequence: TGCGCCAGCAGCTTGGGGCAGTCCATGAACTATGGCTACACCTTC. Translation gives CASSLGQSMNYGYTF.

The J gene is TRBJ2-3, the V gene TRBV5-4; 12 bases fit TRBD2. V gave up 4 bases and J gave up 2 bases; unmatched junction bases: 5. This CDR3 is 16 amino acids long. Germline values: CDR1 SGHNT, CDR2 YYREEE (reference sequence). The CDR3 region is CASSVTSGGPTDTQYF. The CDR3 DNA reads as TGTGCCAGCAGCGTGACTAGCGGGGGCCCCACAGATACGCAGTATTTT.

The chain recombines TRBV15 with TRBJ2-1; TRBD2 might be the D (6 bases). This CDR3 is 15 amino acids long. Trimming left V 9 bases short and J 3 bases short, with 18 bases between. Germline lookup yields CDR1 LNHNV and CDR2 YYDKDF (reference sequence). The CDR3 loop reads CATWGAEGFYNEQFF. The CDR3 nucleotides read TGTGCCACTTGGGGAGCGGAGGGTTTCTACAATGAGCAGTTCTTC. Complete variable domain (other parts from reference TRBV15 and TRBJ2-1): DAMVIQNPRYQVTQFGKPVTLSCSQTLNHNVMYWYQQKSSQAPKLLFHYYDKDFNNEADTPDNFQSRRPNTSFCFLDIRSPGLGDTAMYLCATWGAEGFYNEQFFGPGTRLTVL.

The chain links TRBV5-1 to TRBJ1-2, with D unclear. This CDR3 has 13 amino acids. Germline V CDR1 and CDR2: SGHRS, YFSETQ. V was cut by 1 base and J by 0 bases, with 4 bases left in between. CDR3 DNA sequence: TGCGCCAGCAGCTTGCAGGCTAACTATGGCTACACCTTC. As protein: CASSLQANYGYTF. The entire variable domain, with the rest obtained from reference TRBV5-1 and TRBJ1-2, is as follows: KAGVTQTPRYLIKTRGQQVTLSCSPISGHRSVSWYQQTPGQGLQFLFEYFSETQRNKGNFPGRFSGRQFSNSRSEMNVSTLELGDSALYLCASSLQANYGYTFGSGTRLTVV.

This clone has more than one count but fewer than ten. This chain uses TRBV6-5 with TRBJ1-5, with D maybe TRBD1 (6 bases). The CDR3 length is 14 residues. CDR1 is MNHEY, CDR2 SVGAGI, per germline. V lost 6 bases and J 2 bases, leaving 11 bases between the germline ends. Written as DNA, the CDR3 is TGTGCCAGCAGACAGGGAAGCGGCAATCAGCCCCAGCATTTT. Translating gives CASRQGSGNQPQHF.

The rearrangement uses TRBV27 and TRBJ1-3, with 10 bases lining up with TRBD1. V was clipped by 7 bases and J by 2 bases; unmatched bases: 8. Germline assignment: CDR1 MNHEY and CDR2 SMNVEV (reference sequence). This CDR3 spans 16 amino acids. In nucleotides, the CDR3 is TGTGCCAGCAACATACCGGGACAGGGGCCTGGAAACACCATATATTTT. Amino acids: CASNIPGQGPGNTIYF.

The chain employs TRBV7-2 and TRBJ2-1; 9 bases are a match to TRBD1. J lost 6 bases, V lost 3 bases, and 6 bases had no gene match. This CDR3 is built from 15 residues. Germline V gene data show CDR1 as SGHTA and CDR2 as FQGNSA. The CDR3 DNA is TGTGCCAGCAGCTTGGCGGGACAGGGTGGCAATGAGCAGTTCTTC. Its protein is CASSLAGQGGNEQFF.

The CDR3 reads CASGGAGDAGNTIYF. The CDR3 DNA sequence: TGTGCCTCTGGGGGGGCAGGGGATGCTGGAAACACCATATATTTT. This chain joins TRBV10-3 and TRBJ1-3; a possible D gene is TRBD1 (6 bases). The germline V gene has CDR1 ENHRY and CDR2 SYGVKD. The length of the CDR3 is 15 residues. The V and J ends lost 11 bases and 2 bases respectively, with 19 bases between them.

J is TRBJ1-2 and V is TRBV13; D is undetermined. V lost 5 bases and J 3 bases, leaving 10 bases between the germline ends. This CDR3 spans 13 amino acids. CDR1 PRHDT and CDR2 FYEKMQ come from the germline V gene (reference sequence). The CDR3 region has the DNA TGTGCCAGCAGCCCTCGCGGTGACTATGGCTACACCTTC. Protein product: CASSPRGDYGYTF.

The V call is TRBV7-9, the J call TRBJ2-5, with 12 bases aligning to TRBD1. Germline V CDR1 and CDR2: SEHNR, FQNEAQ (reference sequence). Trimming cost V 2 bases and J 5 bases; bases outside gene matches: 15. CDR3 length: 19 amino acids. CDR3 coding DNA: TGTGCCAGCAGCTTATACCCCGTTCCCGGGACAGGGGGCGGGGAGACCCAGTACTTC. Protein: CASSLYPVPGTGGGETQYF.

V is TRBV2 and J is TRBJ1-5; no definite D call. Germline assignment: CDR1 SNHLY and CDR2 FYNNEI. V was trimmed by 6 bases and J by 4 bases, leaving 13 bases between them. The CDR3 spans 14 residues. The CDR3 region is CASSESTQNQPQHF. CDR3 coding DNA: TGTGCCAGCAGCGAGTCAACTCAAAATCAGCCCCAGCATTTT.

The chain carries TRBV6-5 and TRBJ2-1; 11 bases match TRBD2. The ends lost 5 bases at V and 7 bases at J; junction bases unmatched: 7. The germline V gene has CDR1 MNHEY and CDR2 SVGAGI. This CDR3 has 15 residues. The CDR3 DNA follows: TGTGCCAGCAGTGGGACGGGACTAGCGGCTAATGAGCAGTTCTTC. This encodes CASSGTGLAANEQFF.

The V and J genes are TRBV5-4 and TRBJ1-1, with D unclear. The CDR3 has 13 residues. The germline V gene encodes CDR1 SGHNT and CDR2 YYREEE (reference sequence). With 0 bases removed from V and 0 bases from J, the gap between germline ends came to 3 bases. In nucleotides, the CDR3 is TGTGCCAGCAGCTTGGGCGTGAACACTGAAGCTTTCTTT. Translated: CASSLGVNTEAFF.